The rows below give T cell receptor beta chains drawn from one sample of a study. A single record per CDR3 protein comes from TCRdb applying MiXCR to the RT-PCR reads. The data contain fewer than 800,000 distinct CDR3 sequences, approximately 15% of them singletons. Sequencing used memory CD4+ T cells from blood. The source is a female donor in good health, serving as a healthy control. Each CDR3 is given with its conserved first and last residue. D genes are given only for firm matches. Not all rows give a size; the values are once, few, many and, for expanded clones, a class.

D	V	size	J	DNA	CDR3
NA	TRBV12-3/TRBV12-4	NA	TRBJ1-5	TGTGCCACTAGGGAAGAAGGATATAGCAATCAGCCCCAGCATTTT	CATREEGYSNQPQHF
NA	TRBV11-2	few	TRBJ2-3	TGTGCCAGCAGCTTGCGACTCCTGATCACAGATACGCAGTATTTT	CASSLRLLITDTQYF
NA	TRBV3-1	NA	TRBJ2-7	TGTGCCAGCAGCCCGGACCCTAGCTCCTACGAGCAGTACTTC	CASSPDPSSYEQYF
TRBD2	TRBV29-1	many	TRBJ2-1	TGCAGCGCGATTAGGACTAGCGGGTACAATGAGCAGTTCTTC	CSAIRTSGYNEQFF
NA	TRBV6-6	few	TRBJ2-1	TGTGCCAGCAGTTACCCGGCTGATACCTACAATGAGCAGTTCTTC	CASSYPADTYNEQFF
NA	TRBV7-9	NA	TRBJ1-1	TGTGCCAGCAGCTCCAGGGGACGCGCGACTGAAGCTTTCTTT	CASSSRGRATEAFF
TRBD2	TRBV4-1	NA	TRBJ2-5	TGCGCCAGCAGCCAAGAATGGGTAGCGGGAGTTGGCAAGACCCAGTACTTC	CASSQEWVAGVGKTQYF
NA	TRBV10-2	few	TRBJ1-3	TGCGCCAGCAGTGAGTCCTTTTCCGGGACATCGGGAAACACCATATATTTT	CASSESFSGTSGNTIYF
TRBD2	TRBV7-3	few	TRBJ2-2	TGTGCCAGCAGCTTTACTAGCGGAGGCGGGGAGCTGTTTTTT	CASSFTSGGGELFF
NA	TRBV12-3/TRBV12-4	many	TRBJ1-2	TGTGCCAGCAGACCCCGGGACACGCTAGGTGGCTACACCTTC	CASRPRDTLGGYTF
NA	TRBV7-2	NA	TRBJ1-2	TGTGCCAGCATCGGGAGAACAGGGCTCGGGGGCTACACCTTC	CASIGRTGLGGYTF
NA	TRBV20-1	NA	TRBJ2-1	TGCAGTGCTAGTCACCGGGGGTCTGAGCAGTTCTTC	CSASHRGSEQFF
TRBD1	TRBV12-3/TRBV12-4	many	TRBJ1-2	TGTGCCAGCAGTTCATCCGGGACAGGGGTCTACACCTTC	CASSSSGTGVYTF
NA	TRBV7-8	few	TRBJ2-2	TGTGCCAGCAGCTCCACCGGGACTCGTAACACCGGGGAGCTGTTTTTT	CASSSTGTRNTGELFF
NA	TRBV29-1	NA	TRBJ2-2	TGCAGCGTTGAAGGAACCGGGGAGCTGTTTTTT	CSVEGTGELFF
TRBD1	TRBV10-2	few	TRBJ2-5	TGCGCCAGCAGCAGACAGGGGTCGGGGGAGACCCAGTACTTC	CASSRQGSGETQYF
TRBD1	TRBV5-1	NA	TRBJ2-3	TGCGCCAGCAGCCGACAGGGGATTGTCACAGATACGCAGTATTTT	CASSRQGIVTDTQYF
TRBD2	TRBV7-2	few	TRBJ2-7	TGTGCCAGCAGCTTAACCGGGGGGGATAGGCAGTACTTC	CASSLTGGDRQYF
NA	TRBV7-2	NA	TRBJ2-3	TGTGCCAGCAGCTTAAATCCGGGACGGAAAGGTACCACAGATACGCAGTATTTT	CASSLNPGRKGTTDTQYF
NA	TRBV20-1	NA	TRBJ2-3	TGCAGTGTCCCGGGGGCGGGAACAGATACGCAGTATTTT	CSVPGAGTDTQYF
TRBD2	TRBV9	many	TRBJ2-1	TGTGCCAGCAGCCCGGGAGGACTCTACAATGAGCAGTTCTTC	CASSPGGLYNEQFF
NA	TRBV28	NA	TRBJ2-7	TGTGCCAGCCAAACCACGGGGGCCTTCTACTACGAGCAGTACTTC	CASQTTGAFYYEQYF
TRBD1	TRBV6-2/TRBV6-3	few	TRBJ1-5	TGTGCCAGCAGTTACCGCGGACAGGGTTTTTATGGCAATCAGCCCCAGCATTTT	CASSYRGQGFYGNQPQHF